This passage covers 27 T cell receptor beta chains from one sample sequenced in a study of blood T cell repertoires in COVID-19. TCRdb keeps only in-frame clones here, not all; method: immunoSEQ multiplex PCR. The sample carries roughly 70,000 clones, 91% recorded once. Sequencing was performed on peripheral blood. These receptors all come from a human donor with active COVID-19. The donor label of this sample is uncertain.

CDR3 nucleotide sequence: TGCGCCAGCAGCTTGGCCGGAACTAGCGGTTACAATGAGCAGTTCTTC. It specifies CASSLAGTSGYNEQFF. The chain has TRBV5-1 and TRBJ2-1; TRBD2 aligns across 8 bases. CDR1 and CDR2 (germline): SGHRS, YFSETQ. The CDR3 runs 16 residues. V was clipped by 0 bases and J by 4 bases; unmatched bases: 6.

V gene TRBV9 combines with J gene TRBJ2-1, with D possibly TRBD2 on 7 matching bases. Trimming took 4 bases from V and 2 from J, leaving 13 bases between them. There are 15 residues in the CDR3. CDR1 and CDR2 from the germline V gene are SGDLS and YYNGEE. CDR3 DNA sequence: TGTGCCAGCAGCCCCCCGCGGGGGCCCTACAATGAGCAGTTCTTC. Protein: CASSPPRGPYNEQFF.

This clone was observed once. V gene TRBV5-4 combines with J gene TRBJ1-1; no clear D. Looked up from germline, CDR1 is SGHNT and CDR2 is YYREEE (reference sequence). The CDR3 is 13 residues long. The V gene lost 5 bases and the J gene lost 0 bases, with 8 bases spanning the gap. CDR3 DNA sequence: TGTGCCAGCAGTTTTCAGGTGAACACTGAAGCTTTCTTT. Encoded protein: CASSFQVNTEAFF.

The chain carries TRBV11-3 and TRBJ2-3; TRBD2 matches 7 bases. This CDR3 comprises 19 residues. The germline gives CDR1 SGHNT, CDR2 YENEEA. Trimming at V came to 6 bases and at J to 0 bases, leaving 18 bases not matched to a gene. CDR3 DNA: TGTGCCAGCAGACAATCTCCGGGAGGCAGTATGGGTAGCACAGATACGCAGTATTTT. Protein: CASRQSPGGSMGSTDTQYF.

V and J are TRBV7-9 and TRBJ2-5; the D gene is possibly TRBD2 (7 bases). Trimming left V 3 bases short and J 4 bases short, with 12 bases between. The CDR3 covers 14 residues. Germline values: CDR1 SEHNR, CDR2 FQNEAQ (reference sequence). CDR3 DNA sequence: TGTGCCAGCAGCTTTAAGGGGGGGCCAGAGACCCAGTACTTC. Encoded protein: CASSFKGGPETQYF.

This clone has just a few counts. The J gene is TRBJ2-7, the V gene TRBV27, with D perhaps matching TRBD2 (5 bases). V was clipped by 8 bases and J by 0 bases, with 17 bases between them. This CDR3 spans 15 amino acids. Looked up from germline, CDR1 is MNHEY and CDR2 is SMNVEV (reference sequence). Here the CDR3 reads CASRQPGSSSYEQYF. CDR3 in DNA: TGTGCCAGCCGACAACCGGGATCCAGCTCCTACGAGCAGTACTTC.

The chain recombines TRBV15 with TRBJ2-3, with D possibly TRBD1 on 6 matching bases. Germline V lookup: CDR1 LNHNV, CDR2 YYDKDF (reference sequence). Trimming removed 0 bases from V and 1 base from J, with 8 bases in between. The CDR3 covers 15 residues. In DNA, the CDR3 is TGTGCCACCAGCAGAGACAGGGGCCGCACAGATACGCAGTATTTT. It yields the protein CATSRDRGRTDTQYF.

Only one count was recorded for this clone. This chain joins TRBV30 and TRBJ1-5; 8 nucleotides match TRBD1. The CDR3 runs to 13 residues. V shed 3 bases and J 7 bases; nucleotides not matched to a gene: 5. Germline assignment: CDR1 GTSNPN and CDR2 SVGIG (reference sequence). The CDR3 DNA reads as TGTGCCTGGAGAGACAGGGGCGGACAGCCCCAGCATTTT. Translating gives CAWRDRGGQPQHF.

The genes are TRBV3-1 (or the pseudogene TRBV3-2) and TRBJ1-2; TRBD1 agrees at 7 bases. Germline assignment: CDR1 LGHDT and CDR2 YNNKEL (reference sequence). Unmatched junction bases numbered 2, after V lost 4 bases and J lost 0 bases. CDR3 length equals 14 residues. CDR3: CASSPDRSNYGYTF. CDR3 nucleotide sequence: TGTGCCAGCAGCCCGGACAGGTCTAACTATGGCTACACCTTC.

The CDR3 is CASSPSGSSYNEQFF. In DNA, the CDR3 is TGTGCCAGCAGCCCCAGCGGGAGCTCCTACAATGAGCAGTTCTTC. The gene calls are TRBV3-1 (or the pseudogene TRBV3-2) and TRBJ2-1, with TRBD2 matching over 8 bases. Trimming removed 4 bases from V and 0 bases from J; junction bases left unmatched: 2. The CDR3 runs to 15 residues. Germline V CDR1 and CDR2: LGHDT, YNNKEL (reference sequence).

J is TRBJ2-2 and V is TRBV29-1; a possible D gene is TRBD1 (5 bases). This CDR3 contains 15 residues. V shed 7 bases and J shed 6 bases, with 21 bases lying between them. CDR1 is SQVTM and CDR2 is ANQGSEA in the germline V gene. The CDR3 coding sequence is TGCAGCGGCTCAACCGGGCCTACAGGCCCCGGGGAGCTGTTTTTT. Its protein is CSGSTGPTGPGELFF.

The chain links TRBV6-2 or TRBV6-3 to TRBJ2-2; TRBD2 agrees at 9 bases. The CDR3 is 17 amino acids. CDR1 is MNHEY and CDR2 is SVGEGT in the germline V gene. J lost 7 bases, V lost 6 bases, and 15 bases had no gene match. The CDR3 region is CASSPGISGREGGELFF. The CDR3, as DNA: TGTGCCAGCAGCCCTGGGATTAGCGGGAGAGAGGGCGGGGAGCTGTTTTTT.

This sequence joins TRBV24-1 and TRBJ1-2; 9 bases are a match to TRBD1. Per germline, CDR1 KGHDR and CDR2 SFDVKD. The CDR3 consists of 14 residues. The V segment lost 4 bases and the J segment 6 bases; nucleotides outside the gene matches: 5. The CDR3 sequence is CATSDPGTGNGYTF. Written as DNA, the CDR3 is TGTGCCACCAGTGACCCCGGGACAGGGAATGGCTACACCTTC.

The chain links TRBV11-2 to TRBJ2-6, with D possibly matching TRBD1 (6 bases). Trimming left V 0 bases short and J 1 base short, with 16 bases between. The V gene's germline CDR1 is SGHAT and CDR2 FQNNGV. CDR3 size: 19 residues. CDR3 bases: TGTGCCAGCAGCTTAGACAGGGGCTTCTCCTCGTCTGGGGCCAACGTCCTGACTTTC. This gives the protein CASSLDRGFSSSGANVLTF.

The rearrangement links TRBV5-6 to TRBJ2-1; a possible D gene is TRBD1 (5 bases). Per the germline V gene, CDR1 is SGHDT and CDR2 is YYEEEE. There are 14 residues in the CDR3. V was trimmed by 4 bases and J by 1 base, leaving 9 bases between them. The CDR3 DNA reads as TGTGCCAGCAGCCCAGGGTCGTCCTACAATGAGCAGTTCTTC. Its translation: CASSPGSSYNEQFF.

This chain joins TRBV6-2 or TRBV6-3 and TRBJ2-1, with TRBD2 matching 8 bases. The CDR3 runs to 18 residues. J gave up 5 bases and V 2 bases, and 14 bases lay outside the gene matches. Germline lookup yields CDR1 MNHEY and CDR2 SVGEGT. The CDR3 sequence is CASSYPPYLAGLDNEQFF. CDR3 nucleotides: TGTGCCAGCAGTTACCCCCCCTATCTAGCGGGCCTAGACAATGAGCAGTTCTTC.

The genes are TRBV5-1 and TRBJ2-5; 14 bases align to TRBD2. This CDR3 has 19 amino acids. V trimming: 1 base; J trimming: 5 bases; junction bases outside the gene matches: 13. Germline V gives CDR1 SGHRS, CDR2 YFSETQ. CDR3 loop: CASSLNGGGLAGVGETQYF. The CDR3 DNA reads TGCGCCAGCAGCTTGAACGGCGGGGGACTAGCGGGAGTTGGGGAGACCCAGTACTTC.

A few counts support this clone. The chain recombines TRBV18 with TRBJ2-7, with 12 positions matching TRBD2. The CDR3 has 16 amino acids. The germline CDR1 and CDR2 sequences are KGHSH and LQKENI. V was pared by 3 bases and J by 5 bases, with 8 bases of the junction left unmatched. The CDR3 DNA follows: TGTGCCAGCTCACCCGGGCTAGCGGGAGGGTACGACGAGCAGTACTTC. Amino acid sequence: CASSPGLAGGYDEQYF.

The V and J genes are TRBV28 and TRBJ2-4; 8 bases fit TRBD1. The J segment lost 13 bases and the V segment lost 3 bases, leaving 17 bases of the junction unmatched. Germline V lookup: CDR1 MDHEN, CDR2 SYDVKM. The CDR3 spans 16 residues. CDR3 region: CASSLGPNRGDRPQYF. As DNA, the CDR3 is TGTGCCAGCAGTTTGGGACCCAATAGGGGGGACAGGCCACAGTACTTC.

The V call is TRBV12-2, the J call TRBJ2-1; the DNA was not used to check the table's D call, TRBD1. TRBV12-2 represents a pseudogene. The CDR3 has 14 residues. The CDR3 bases are TGTGCAAGTCGCTTGGGGACAGGGGGAACTGAGCAGTTCTTC. This gives the protein CASRLGTGGTEQFF.

V usage is TRBV6-2 or TRBV6-3 and J usage is TRBJ2-7; 10 nucleotides agree with TRBD2. The CDR3 spans 16 residues. Germline V gives CDR1 MNHEY, CDR2 SVGEGT. V gave up 2 bases and J gave up 0 bases; unmatched junction bases: 4. CDR3 in amino acids: CASSYTSGTNSYEQYF. The CDR3 DNA is TGTGCCAGCAGTTACACTAGCGGGACGAACTCCTACGAGCAGTACTTC.

This chain links TRBV29-1 with TRBJ1-4; maybe TRBD1 (5 bases). The CDR3 contains 14 residues. Trimming cost V 1 base and J 4 bases, with 10 bases left between them. The germline CDR1 and CDR2 sequences are SQVTM and ANQGSEA. CDR3 sequence (DNA): TGCAGCGTTGAAGGGTCAGGGAATAATGAAAAACTGTTTTTT. Translation: CSVEGSGNNEKLFF.

The chain joins TRBV27 to TRBJ2-1; a possible D gene is TRBD2 (5 bases). Trimming left V 4 bases short and J 8 bases short, with 12 bases between. The CDR3 consists of 13 residues. The germline V gene has CDR1 MNHEY and CDR2 SMNVEV (reference sequence). This CDR3 reads CASSSPTLDEQFF. CDR3 nucleotides: TGTGCCAGCAGTTCTCCAACACTAGATGAGCAGTTCTTC.

CDR3 DNA sequence: TGTGCCAGCAGGCCCACTAGCGGGAGAGCCTACAATGAGCAGTTCTTC. Translating it yields CASRPTSGRAYNEQFF. V gene TRBV9 combines with J gene TRBJ2-1, with TRBD2 matching over 11 bases. The V segment lost 5 bases and the J segment 2 bases; nucleotides outside the gene matches: 6. CDR1 is SGDLS, CDR2 YYNGEE, per germline. This CDR3 has 16 amino acids.

The V gene is TRBV28, the J gene TRBJ1-5; D perhaps matches TRBD1 (5 bases). The CDR3 has 15 amino acids. Looked up from germline, CDR1 is MDHEN and CDR2 is SYDVKM. V was trimmed by 3 bases and J by 5 bases, leaving 14 bases between them. The CDR3 nucleotides are TGTGCCAGCAGTTTCGTTAGGGGCAGCTATCAGCCCCAGCATTTT. Its translation is CASSFVRGSYQPQHF.

V usage is TRBV11-2 and J usage is TRBJ2-7; 7 nucleotides line up with TRBD2. CDR3 size: 11 residues. Germline assignment: CDR1 SGHAT and CDR2 FQNNGV. The CDR3 sequence is CATRLAVEQYF. The CDR3 coding sequence is TGTGCAACCAGGCTAGCGGTCGAGCAGTACTTC. Together with reference TRBV11-2 and TRBJ2-7, the CDR3 gives the full variable domain: EAGVAQSPRYKIIEKRQSVAFWCNPISGHATLYWYQQILGQGPKLLIQFQNNGVVDDSQLPKDRFSAERLKGVDSTLKIQPAKLEDSAVYLCATRLAVEQYFGPGTRLTVT.

The chain carries TRBV29-1 and TRBJ2-1, with a weak D call TRBD1 (5 bases). The V gene's germline CDR1 is SQVTM and CDR2 ANQGSEA. This CDR3 is 14 amino acids long. Trimming took 6 bases from V and 4 from J, leaving 16 bases between them. This CDR3 reads CSVVTDQGYNEQFF. The CDR3 DNA is TGCAGCGTCGTGACAGACCAAGGGTACAATGAGCAGTTCTTC.